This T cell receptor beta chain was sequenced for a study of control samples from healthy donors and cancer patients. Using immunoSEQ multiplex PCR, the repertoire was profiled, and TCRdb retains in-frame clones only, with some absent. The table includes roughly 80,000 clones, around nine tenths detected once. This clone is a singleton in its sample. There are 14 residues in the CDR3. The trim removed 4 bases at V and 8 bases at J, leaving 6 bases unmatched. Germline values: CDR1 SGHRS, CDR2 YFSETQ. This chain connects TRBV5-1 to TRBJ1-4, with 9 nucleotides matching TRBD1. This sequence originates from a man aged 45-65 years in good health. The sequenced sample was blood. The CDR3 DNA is TGCGCCAGCAGCACTGGACAGGGGAGGGAAAAACTGTTTTTT. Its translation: CASSTGQGREKLFF. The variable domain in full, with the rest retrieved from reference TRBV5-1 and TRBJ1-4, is KAGVTQTPRYLIKTRGQQVTLSCSPISGHRSVSWYQQTPGQGLQFLFEYFSETQRNKGNFPGRFSGRQFSNSRSEMNVSTLELGDSALYLCASSTGQGREKLFFGSGTQLSVL.